This TCR beta chain appears in the sequencing data of a study of blood T cell repertoires in COVID-19. CDR3 length: 17 residues. Germline trimming cut 2 bases from V and 4 bases from J; bases unmatched to any gene: 13. The germline V gene has CDR1 ENHRY and CDR2 SYGVKD. Generated by immunoSEQ multiplex PCR, the TCRdb table keeps only in-frame clones and is missing some. This sample has 250,000 to 350,000 clones, with around 90% found just once. The chain joins TRBV10-3 to TRBJ2-7; 8 nucleotides line up with TRBD1. This TCR was recovered from a woman in her 40s who had recovered from COVID-19. The material sequenced was peripheral blood. The CDR3 DNA is TGTGCCATCAGTGAGCCGGGGACAGGCCAGCAGGGGTACGAGCAGTACTTC. Protein product: CAISEPGTGQQGYEQYF.